Listed below are T cell receptor beta chains from one sample, sequenced in a study of CD8+CD57+ T cells in acquired aplastic anemia. TCRdb re-analysed the reads in MiXCR, keeping a single row per CDR3 protein. This table holds 200,000 to 300,000 distinct CDR3 sequences, 40% to 50% found once. Source material: sorted CD4+, CD8+, or CD8+CD57+ T cells (not recorded which) from PBMCs. The receptors were gathered from a human donor with aplastic anemia. The CDR3 runs from the conserved cysteine through the conserved F or W. D genes are given only for firm matches. Only part of the rows carry a size: once, few, many, or a class if the clone is expanded.

v_gene	j_gene	abundance	d_gene	CDR3nt	CDR3aa
TRBV27	TRBJ2-7	.	TRBD2	TGTGCCAGCACTGCCCGGGGGGGCTGGCACGAGCAGTACTTC	CASTARGGWHEQYF
TRBV15	TRBJ2-7	many	.	TGTGCCACTGGAGACCCCGCTTACGAGCAGTACTTC	CATGDPAYEQYF
TRBV13	TRBJ1-5	many	.	TGTGCCAGCAGCAGCAGACAGGCCAATCAGCCCCAGCATTTT	CASSSRQANQPQHF
TRBV19	TRBJ2-7	few	.	TGTGCCAGTAGGCTCAGGACGGACAGCTCCTACGAGCAGTACTTC	CASRLRTDSSYEQYF
TRBV29-1	TRBJ1-1	many	TRBD1	TGCAGCGTTGAAGACAGGGGGCGGAACACTGAAGCTTTCTTT	CSVEDRGRNTEAFF
TRBV20-1	TRBJ2-1	once	.	TGCAGTGCTAGAGATAAAGTAGCGGAGTACAATGAGCAGTTCTTC	CSARDKVAEYNEQFF
TRBV7-9	TRBJ1-2	.	.	TGTGCCAGCAGCTTCGGCCAAGACTATGGCTACACCTTC	CASSFGQDYGYTF
TRBV7-2	TRBJ2-2	.	.	TGTGCCAGCAGATTGAAGGCCGGGGAGCTGTTTTTT	CASRLKAGELFF
TRBV6-5	TRBJ1-1	.	TRBD1	TGTGCCAGCAGTTACGGGACAGGGGCGAACACTGAAGCTTTCTTT	CASSYGTGANTEAFF
TRBV19	TRBJ1-2	.	.	TGTGCCAGTAGTATAGAGTCGAGCACAGGGTATGGCTACACCTTC	CASSIESSTGYGYTF
TRBV20-1	TRBJ2-7	once	.	TGCAGTGCTAGAGATTCACAGGCTTACGAGCAGTACTTC	CSARDSQAYEQYF
TRBV20-1	TRBJ2-7	once	TRBD1	TGCAGTGCCCCACCCAGCGGACAGGGTGGATACGAGCAGTACTTC	CSAPPSGQGGYEQYF
TRBV11-3	TRBJ2-7	once	TRBD2	TGTGCCAGCAGCCGATCTAGCGGGGGCCGCTCCTACGAGCAGTACTTC	CASSRSSGGRSYEQYF
TRBV29-1	TRBJ2-7	.	.	TGCAGCGTTGTGCAGGGGTACTCCTACGAGCAGTACTTC	CSVVQGYSYEQYF
TRBV10-3	TRBJ2-1	.	TRBD2	TGTGCCATCAGTGCGCCTAGCGGCCTCCAACAGCGGAATGAGCAGTTCTTC	CAISAPSGLQQRNEQFF
TRBV24-1	TRBJ2-3	once	.	TGTGCCACCAGTGATGAGGGGAGGACTACGCAGTATTTT	CATSDEGRTTQYF
TRBV7-9	TRBJ2-5	many	TRBD1	TGTGCCAGCAGCTTAGAGGACAGGGGGATGTTAGAGACCCAGTACTTC	CASSLEDRGMLETQYF
TRBV19	TRBJ1-5	.	.	TGTGCCAGTATCCCAGGGAGATTGGGCAATCAGCCCCAGCATTTT	CASIPGRLGNQPQHF
TRBV25-1	TRBJ2-7	many	.	TGTGCCAGCAGTGAACACGAGCAGTACTTC	CASSEHEQYF
TRBV28	TRBJ1-5	.	TRBD1	TGTGCCAGCAGTTTCCGTGGACAGGGAGCCCATAGCAATCAGCCCCAGCATTTT	CASSFRGQGAHSNQPQHF
TRBV19	TRBJ2-7	many	.	TGTGCCAGTAGTATTGGACTCACCTACGAGCAGTACTTC	CASSIGLTYEQYF
TRBV19	TRBJ2-5	.	.	TGTGCCAGTAGTTTACCCTCCCCGGGACACGAAGAGACCCAGTACTTC	CASSLPSPGHEETQYF
TRBV9	TRBJ2-1	many	TRBD2	TGTGCCAGCAGCGTAGAACTAGCGGGGGGGCCGGTCAATGAGCAGTTCTTC	CASSVELAGGPVNEQFF